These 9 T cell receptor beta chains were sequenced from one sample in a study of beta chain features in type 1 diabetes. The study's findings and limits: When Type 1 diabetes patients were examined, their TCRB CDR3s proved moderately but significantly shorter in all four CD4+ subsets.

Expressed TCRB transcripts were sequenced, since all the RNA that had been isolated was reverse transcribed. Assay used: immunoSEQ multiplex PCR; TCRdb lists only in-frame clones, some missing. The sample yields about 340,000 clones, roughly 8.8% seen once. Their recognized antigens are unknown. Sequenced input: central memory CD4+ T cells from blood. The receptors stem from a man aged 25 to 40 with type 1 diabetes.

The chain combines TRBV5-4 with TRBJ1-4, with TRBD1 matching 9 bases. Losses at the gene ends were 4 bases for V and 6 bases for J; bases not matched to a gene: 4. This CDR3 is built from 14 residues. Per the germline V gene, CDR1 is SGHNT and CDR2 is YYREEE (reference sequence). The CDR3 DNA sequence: TGTGCCAGCAGCGGGACAGGGAGTGATGAAAAACTGTTTTTT. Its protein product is CASSGTGSDEKLFF. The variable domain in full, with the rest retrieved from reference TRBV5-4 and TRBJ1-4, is ETGVTQSPTHLIKTRGQQVTLRCSSQSGHNTVSWYQQALGQGPQFIFQYYREEENGRGNFPPRFSGLQFPNYSSELNVNALELDDSALYLCASSGTGSDEKLFFGSGTQLSVL.

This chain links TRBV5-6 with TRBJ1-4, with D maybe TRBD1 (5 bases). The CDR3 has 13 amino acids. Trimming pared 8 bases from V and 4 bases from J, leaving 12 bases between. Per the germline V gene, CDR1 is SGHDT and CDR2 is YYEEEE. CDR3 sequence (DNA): TGTGCCAGACTAGACAGAAGTAATGAAAAACTGTTTTTT. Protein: CARLDRSNEKLFF.

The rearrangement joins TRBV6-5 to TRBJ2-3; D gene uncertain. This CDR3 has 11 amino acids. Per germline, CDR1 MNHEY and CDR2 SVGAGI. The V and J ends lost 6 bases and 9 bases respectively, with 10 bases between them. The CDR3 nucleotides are TGTGCCAGCAGCACCGGCTGGACGCAGTATTTT. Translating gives CASSTGWTQYF.

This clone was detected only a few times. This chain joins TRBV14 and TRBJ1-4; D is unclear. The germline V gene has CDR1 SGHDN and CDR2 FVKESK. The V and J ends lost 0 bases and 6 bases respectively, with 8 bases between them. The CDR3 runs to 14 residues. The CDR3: CASSQDLRDEKLFF. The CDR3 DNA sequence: TGTGCCAGCAGCCAAGACTTGAGAGATGAAAAACTGTTTTTT.

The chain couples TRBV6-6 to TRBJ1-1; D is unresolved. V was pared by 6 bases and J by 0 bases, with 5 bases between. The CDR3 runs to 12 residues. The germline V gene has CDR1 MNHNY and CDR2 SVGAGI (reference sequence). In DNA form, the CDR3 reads TGTGCCAGCAGACAGCTGAACACTGAAGCTTTCTTT. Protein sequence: CASRQLNTEAFF.

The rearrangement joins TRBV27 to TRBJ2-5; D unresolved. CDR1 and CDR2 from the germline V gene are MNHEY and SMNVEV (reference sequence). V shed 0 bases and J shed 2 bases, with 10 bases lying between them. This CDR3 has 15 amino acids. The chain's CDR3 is CASSLSIANQETQYF. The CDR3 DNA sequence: TGTGCCAGCAGTTTATCGATAGCCAATCAAGAGACCCAGTACTTC.

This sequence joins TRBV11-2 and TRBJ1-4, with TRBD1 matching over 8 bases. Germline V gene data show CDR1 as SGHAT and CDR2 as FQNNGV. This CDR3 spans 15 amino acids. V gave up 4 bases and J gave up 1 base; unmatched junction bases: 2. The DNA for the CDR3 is TGTGCCAGCAGCTCACAGGGGGGAACTAATGAAAAACTGTTTTTT. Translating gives CASSSQGGTNEKLFF.

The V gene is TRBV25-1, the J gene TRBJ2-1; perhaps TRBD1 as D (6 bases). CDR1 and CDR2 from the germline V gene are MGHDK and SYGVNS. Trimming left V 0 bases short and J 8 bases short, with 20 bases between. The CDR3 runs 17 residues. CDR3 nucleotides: TGTGCCAGCAGTGAATATGAGGGCAGACCTGGGGGCTATGAGCAGTTCTTC. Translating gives CASSEYEGRPGGYEQFF.

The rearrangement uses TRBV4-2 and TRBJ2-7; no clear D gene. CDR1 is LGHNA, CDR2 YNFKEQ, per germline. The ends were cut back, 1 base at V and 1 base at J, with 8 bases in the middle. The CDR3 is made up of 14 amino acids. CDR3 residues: CASSQGGSSYEQYF. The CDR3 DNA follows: TGTGCCAGCAGCCAAGGAGGCAGTTCCTACGAGCAGTACTTC.